This T cell receptor (beta chain) came from a study of T cell responses to AZD1222 COVID-19 vaccine. The CDR3 spans 14 residues. CDR1 and CDR2 (germline): LGHNA, YSLEER. Trimming removed 3 bases at V and 1 base at J, with 9 bases between. Whole-study results and caveats: At study baseline, merely five or six AZD1222 recipients were seropositive. Two AZD1222 administrations were followed by greater Spike-specific TCR breadth and depth.

Turning to this clone: As yet, its antigen is unknown.

The data were produced by immunoSEQ multiplex PCR, yet TCRdb's version contains in-frame clones alone and is incomplete. The sample carries roughly 270,000 clones, about 94% recorded once. The source of this sequence is an adult who received the AZD1222 COVID-19 vaccine. The J gene is TRBJ1-2, the V gene TRBV4-3, with a tentative D call TRBD1 (6 bases). Material: peripheral blood, obtained 28 days after the second AZD1222 dose. For the CDR3, the DNA is TGCGCCAGCAGCCACGGGGGCGGTAACTATGGCTACACCTTC. Protein sequence: CASSHGGGNYGYTF.